Below are 21 T cell receptor beta chains sequenced from a single sample in a study of CD8 T cells in ankylosing spondylitis. TCRdb independently ran MiXCR on the 5' RACE reads; one entry per CDR3 protein. The data contain 180,000 or so distinct CDR3 sequences, around a tenth of them singletons. The sequenced sample was blood, either unsorted or a sorted T cell fraction (not recorded which). The source is a male donor with ankylosing spondylitis or in good health (not recorded which).

The chain recombines TRBV6-1 with TRBJ2-5; 13 positions agree with TRBD2. V lost 5 bases to trimming and J lost 1 base; unmatched junction nucleotides: 4. Germline assignment: CDR1 MNHNS and CDR2 SASEGT. There are 16 residues in the CDR3. The DNA for the CDR3 is TGTGCCAGCAGTCCCCGGACTAGCGGGGGCCAAGAGACCCAGTACTTC. This encodes CASSPRTSGGQETQYF.

This clonotype was detected ten times or more. The V call is TRBV20-1, the J call TRBJ2-7, with D maybe TRBD1 (6 bases). This CDR3 region has 14 residues. Trimming cost V 3 bases and J 4 bases, with 16 bases left between them. Per the germline V gene, CDR1 is DFQATT and CDR2 is SNEGSKA (reference sequence). This chain's CDR3 is CSASYGGRIYEQYF. In nucleotides, the CDR3 is TGCAGTGCTAGTTATGGGGGCAGGATTTACGAGCAGTACTTC.

This clonotype was seen at least ten times. The rearrangement links TRBV7-8 to TRBJ2-5, with no clear D. The V and J ends lost 1 base and 7 bases respectively, with 7 bases between them. Germline CDR1 and CDR2: SGHVS and FQNEAQ. This CDR3 has 12 amino acids. In DNA, the CDR3 is TGTGCCAGCAGCTTAGATTTAGGGACCCAGTACTTC. This translates into CASSLDLGTQYF.

This clonotype was detected a few times. The chain combines TRBV6-2 or TRBV6-3 with TRBJ1-2; 7 bases fit TRBD1. The CDR3 totals 15 residues. In germline, CDR1 is MNHEY, CDR2 SVGEGT. Trimming took 4 bases from V and 5 from J; bases not matched to a gene: 10. Written as DNA, the CDR3 is TGTGCCAGCAGTTTACCGCCGGGACAGCCGTATGGCTACACCTTC. Protein sequence: CASSLPPGQPYGYTF.

This clonotype turned up a few times. This rearrangement joins TRBV11-2 to TRBJ2-1; no clear D. Germline loops: CDR1 SGHAT, CDR2 FQNNGV. The CDR3 is 13 residues long. V shed 7 bases and J shed 0 bases, with 7 bases lying between them. In nucleotides, the CDR3 is TGTGCCAGCACCGCGGCCTCCTACAATGAGCAGTTCTTC. Protein sequence: CASTAASYNEQFF.

This chain connects TRBV3-1 to TRBJ1-1, with 7 bases aligning to TRBD1. Trimming cost V 5 bases and J 11 bases; bases outside gene matches: 8. The CDR3 is 12 residues long. Germline CDR1 reads LGHDT; CDR2 reads YNNKEL (reference sequence). This CDR3 is CASSKGALGAFF. DNA for the CDR3: TGTGCCAGCAGCAAGGGGGCCCTGGGGGCTTTCTTT.

This clonotype was observed a few times. This chain joins TRBV12-2 and TRBJ2-5; the DNA was not compared with TRBD1, the D call given in the table. TRBV12-2 is flagged as a pseudogene. CDR3 length: 11 residues. CDR3 region: CASRSRGAQYF. As DNA, the CDR3 is TGTGCAAGTCGCTCCCGGGGGGCCCAGTACTTC.

This clonotype was seen ten or more times. The chain links TRBV15 to TRBJ1-2; no clear D gene. V lost 3 bases and J lost 2, with 13 bases in between. In germline, CDR1 is LNHNV, CDR2 YYDKDF (reference sequence). CDR3 length equals 15 residues. CDR3 nucleotides: TGTGCCACCAGCAGCTCCACGAGACCCAACTATGGCTACACCTTC. The encoded protein is CATSSSTRPNYGYTF.

The table lists this clonotype with a few counts. The CDR3 sequence: CASRGTGPSYEQYF. CDR3 coding DNA: TGCGCCAGCAGGGGGACAGGGCCCTCCTACGAGCAGTACTTC. The V call is TRBV10-2, the J call TRBJ2-7; 9 bases are shared with TRBD1. The germline V gene encodes CDR1 WSHSY and CDR2 SAAADI. This CDR3 spans 14 amino acids. J lost 0 bases, V lost 6 bases, and 3 bases had no gene match.

This clonotype showed up many times. This sequence joins TRBV20-1 and TRBJ2-1, with D unclear. Trimming cost V 1 base and J 0 bases, with 7 bases left between them. From germline, CDR1 is DFQATT and CDR2 SNEGSKA (reference sequence). The CDR3 has 14 residues. For the CDR3, the DNA is TGCAGTGCTAGAGTTCCGAGCTCCTACAATGAGCAGTTCTTC. Translating it yields CSARVPSSYNEQFF.

The chain uses TRBV6-2 or TRBV6-3 and TRBJ2-3, with a weak D call TRBD2 (5 bases). The CDR3 length is 13 residues. CDR1 MNHEY and CDR2 SVGEGT come from the germline V gene. V was cut by 2 bases and J by 3 bases, with 6 bases left in between. The CDR3 sequence is CASSYERTDTQYF. The DNA for the CDR3 is TGTGCCAGCAGTTACGAGCGGACAGATACGCAGTATTTT.

This clonotype showed up many times. The chain has TRBV5-1 and TRBJ2-7; the D is unclear. The CDR3 spans 14 residues. Trimming removed 2 bases from V and 4 bases from J, with 13 bases in between. Germline V gene lookup returns CDR1 SGHRS and CDR2 YFSETQ. DNA of the CDR3: TGCGCCAGCAGCTTCGGGCCAGAAACGTACGAGCAGTACTTC. Protein: CASSFGPETYEQYF.

This clonotype was observed at least ten times. J is TRBJ2-2 and V is TRBV5-1; D ambiguous. With 1 base removed from V and 4 bases from J, the gap between germline ends came to 11 bases. CDR3 size: 15 residues. The germline V gene encodes CDR1 SGHRS and CDR2 YFSETQ. This CDR3 reads CASSLSPPSTGELFF. The DNA for the CDR3 is TGCGCCAGCAGCTTGAGTCCGCCGTCCACCGGGGAGCTGTTTTTT.

This clonotype showed up many times. This sequence joins TRBV15 and TRBJ2-3; TRBD2 matches 9 bases. V lost 1 base and J lost 0; bases outside the gene matches: 2. The CDR3 is 16 residues long. Germline CDR1 reads LNHNV; CDR2 reads YYDKDF (reference sequence). CDR3: CATSRVSGSSTDTQYF. The CDR3 nucleotides are TGTGCCACCAGCAGAGTTAGCGGGAGTAGCACAGATACGCAGTATTTT.

This clonotype was recorded many times. V is TRBV20-1 and J is TRBJ1-1, with D possibly TRBD1 on 5 matching bases. V was cut by 1 base and J by 0 bases, with 15 bases left in between. In germline, CDR1 is DFQATT, CDR2 SNEGSKA (reference sequence). This CDR3 is 16 amino acids long. CDR3: CSARAGVGAMNTEAFF. CDR3 sequence (DNA): TGCAGTGCTAGAGCCGGAGTCGGGGCCATGAACACTGAAGCTTTCTTT.

This clonotype was counted ten times or more. The rearrangement uses TRBV19 and TRBJ1-1; the match to TRBD1 covers 8 bases. The germline V gene has CDR1 LNHDA and CDR2 SQIVND (reference sequence). Trimming took 6 bases from V and 2 from J; bases not matched to a gene: 5. The CDR3 has 14 residues. The CDR3 nucleotides are TGTGCCAGTAGGCAGGACAGGGTTAACACTGAAGCTTTCTTT. Translating gives CASRQDRVNTEAFF.

This clonotype occurred many times. The chain has TRBV11-2 and TRBJ1-1, with no clear D. The CDR3 has 16 amino acids. The V gene lost 2 bases and the J gene lost 5 bases, with 18 bases spanning the gap. Germline CDR1 is SGHAT and CDR2 is FQNNGV. The CDR3 loop reads CASSLSNLIGGTEAFF. The CDR3 nucleotides are TGTGCCAGCAGCTTATCTAATTTGATAGGTGGAACTGAAGCTTTCTTT.

The genes are TRBV20-1 and TRBJ1-5; D gene ambiguous. Between the trimmed V and J ends, which lost 2 bases and 0 bases, there was a span of 8 bases. CDR3 length: 14 amino acids. Germline V CDR1 and CDR2: DFQATT, SNEGSKA (reference sequence). The CDR3 DNA is TGCAGTGCTAGACGGGCCAATAGCAATCAGCCCCAGCATTTT. Translation: CSARRANSNQPQHF.

This clonotype appeared a few times. This chain connects TRBV5-5 to TRBJ1-2; TRBD1 might be the D (5 bases). Germline V lookup: CDR1 SGHKS, CDR2 YYEKEE (reference sequence). The CDR3 loop spans 14 amino acids. V was clipped by 3 bases and J by 2 bases, with 11 bases between them. The CDR3 loop reads CASSWRAGNYGYTF. Written as DNA, the CDR3 is TGTGCCAGCAGCTGGAGGGCAGGGAACTATGGCTACACCTTC.

There are a few counts of this clonotype. The chain has TRBV6-2 or TRBV6-3 and TRBJ1-4, with 7 nucleotides matching TRBD1. CDR1 is MNHEY, CDR2 SVGEGT, per germline. This CDR3 has 15 amino acids. Losses at the gene ends were 8 bases for V and 3 bases for J; bases not matched to a gene: 9. The chain's CDR3 is CASGEQGRSNEKLFF. CDR3 bases: TGTGCCAGCGGTGAACAGGGGCGGTCTAATGAAAAACTGTTTTTT.

This clonotype occurred many times. CDR3 coding DNA: TGTGCCAGTAGTATAGGAGGGCGGCGCAATCAGCCCCAGCATTTT. Protein: CASSIGGRRNQPQHF. This chain uses TRBV19 with TRBJ1-5; D is unclear. Germline CDR1 and CDR2: LNHDA and SQIVND (reference sequence). This CDR3 is built from 15 residues. The V gene lost 1 base and the J gene lost 2 bases, with 9 bases spanning the gap.